This TCR beta chain derives from a study of cytomegalovirus exposure and HLA in healthy donors. Study in general: Most donors, 70% to 85% of several hundred genotyped, fell in the Caucasian-associated ancestry cluster. Study-wide points: Within an earlier analysis, most TCR beta V segments proved productive either about 87% or about 30% of the time.

Amplification used 60 Vbeta primers and 13 Jbeta primers. Sequencing was performed with immunoSEQ multiplex PCR; in TCRdb, only in-frame clones are kept and a portion is missing. The table includes some 190,000 clones, about 80% detected once. This CDR3 contains 15 residues. Trimming cost V 5 bases and J 7 bases; bases outside gene matches: 13. CDR1 is MDHEN and CDR2 is SYDVKM in the germline V gene. Worth noting for this clone: Its antigen is still unknown.

The source of this sequence is a man in his forties in good health and CMV-seropositive. The sequenced sample was PBMCs. The chain combines TRBV28 with TRBJ2-7, with 8 bases matching TRBD2. The CDR3 DNA reads TGTGCCAGCAGTGCCTCCGGGGGGGGTTTGGTGGAGCAGTACTTC. Its protein product is CASSASGGGLVEQYF. The variable domain in full, with the rest retrieved from reference TRBV28 and TRBJ2-7, is DVKVTQSSRYLVKRTGEKVFLECVQDMDHENMFWYRQDPGLGLRLIYFSYDVKMKEKGDIPEGYSVSREKKERFSLILESASTNQTSMYLCASSASGGGLVEQYFGPGTRLTVT.